What follows are 25 T cell receptor beta chains derived from one specimen sequenced in a study of shared clonotypes between healthy human individuals. TCRdb's table, derived via immunoSEQ multiplex PCR, lists solely in-frame clones and lacks some. The sample holds some 2,500,000 clones, over 85% seen once. The sample was naive CD4+ T cells from PBMCs. Subset described: CD45RA+ positively selected. All receptors come from a man aged 18 to 35 in good health. Some clones in this sample may be carry-over from other donors' samples.

As for this clone: Within the sample, other DNA sequences also encode this same CDR3. The rearrangement links TRBV9 to TRBJ1-4; D perhaps matches TRBD1 (6 bases). Germline V gene lookup returns CDR1 SGDLS and CDR2 YYNGEE. The CDR3 totals 15 residues. V lost 0 bases and J lost 0, with 6 bases in between. The CDR3 loop reads CASSVGQATNEKLFF. The CDR3 bases are TGTGCCAGCAGCGTAGGACAGGCAACTAATGAAAAACTGTTTTTT. The full variable domain, in which reference TRBV9 and TRBJ1-4 provide the parts outside the CDR3, is DSGVTQTPKHLITATGQRVTLRCSPRSGDLSVYWYQQSLDQGLQFLIQYYNGEERAKGNILERFSAQQFPDLHSELNLSSLELGDSALYFCASSVGQATNEKLFFGSGTQLSVL.

CDR3 in amino acids: CASSLYSQANTGELFF. In nucleotides, the CDR3 is TGTGCCAGCAGCTTATATTCACAGGCGAACACCGGGGAGCTGTTTTTT. V and J are TRBV7-6 and TRBJ2-2, with D perhaps TRBD1 (5 bases). Trimming took 2 bases from V and 0 from J, leaving 10 bases between them. Germline CDR1 and CDR2: SGHVS and FNYEAQ. CDR3 size: 16 residues.

The rearrangement uses TRBV7-9 and TRBJ2-5; D gene uncertain. Trimming left V 4 bases short and J 2 bases short, with 14 bases between. Per the germline V gene, CDR1 is SEHNR and CDR2 is FQNEAQ (reference sequence). The CDR3 loop spans 15 amino acids. DNA of the CDR3: TGTGCCAGCAGCTCCTGGCGCTCACCTCAAGAGACCCAGTACTTC. As protein: CASSSWRSPQETQYF.

The chain combines TRBV4-1 with TRBJ1-2; D remains unclear. The CDR3 loop spans 16 amino acids. Trimming cost V 5 bases and J 4 bases, with 20 bases left between them. Germline V gene sequence: CDR1 MGHRA, CDR2 YSYEKL. CDR3 sequence (DNA): TGCGCCAGCAGCGCAACCGACGTGCGTGCGGCCTATGGCTACACCTTC. This codes for CASSATDVRAAYGYTF.

The rearrangement links TRBV5-6 to TRBJ1-3; D ambiguous. The CDR3 runs 12 residues. Trimming removed 4 bases from V and 6 bases from J, with 8 bases in between. Germline CDR1 reads SGHDT; CDR2 reads YYEEEE. CDR3 protein: CASSNNANTIYF. CDR3 in DNA: TGTGCCAGCAGCAACAACGCAAACACCATATATTTT. The full variable domain, rest sourced from reference TRBV5-6 and TRBJ1-3, is DAGVTQSPTHLIKTRGQQVTLRCSPKSGHDTVSWYQQALGQGPQFIFQYYEEEERQRGNFPDRFSGHQFPNYSSELNVNALLLGDSALYLCASSNNANTIYFGEGSWLTVV.

This clone was seen a single time. This rearrangement joins TRBV4-1 to TRBJ2-4; 8 bases line up with TRBD2. The V segment lost 2 bases and the J segment 8 bases; nucleotides outside the gene matches: 8. The CDR3 is 15 residues long. Germline loops: CDR1 MGHRA, CDR2 YSYEKL. The CDR3 spells CASSQTGTSLYIQYF. Written as DNA, the CDR3 is TGCGCCAGCAGCCAAACCGGGACTAGTTTATACATTCAGTACTTC.

This chain's CDR3 is CASSLAGGASNQPQHF. As DNA, the CDR3 is TGTGCCAGCAGTTTAGCAGGTGGGGCGAGCAATCAGCCCCAGCATTTT. The chain employs TRBV28 and TRBJ1-5, with D tentatively TRBD1 (5 bases). The V end was cut by 2 bases, the J end by 1 base, with 12 bases between. Germline V gives CDR1 MDHEN, CDR2 SYDVKM. The CDR3 runs to 16 residues.

The V and J genes are TRBV4-1 and TRBJ2-7; TRBD1 matches 7 bases. Germline values: CDR1 MGHRA, CDR2 YSYEKL. This CDR3 is built from 16 residues. V shed 4 bases, J shed 6 bases, and the junction held 15 bases outside the gene matches. Written as DNA, the CDR3 is TGCGCCAGCAGCCCGAGAGCCGGGACAGAAAGCGGCGAGCAGTACTTC. It codes for CASSPRAGTESGEQYF.

The chain uses TRBV25-1 and TRBJ2-1; D may be TRBD1 (5 bases). CDR1 is MGHDK, CDR2 SYGVNS, per germline. This CDR3 has 12 amino acids. V lost 3 bases, J lost 11 bases, and 11 bases lay in between. CDR3: CASSEWGGQQFF. CDR3 in DNA: TGTGCCAGCAGTGAGTGGGGCGGTCAGCAGTTCTTC.

The chain uses TRBV5-1 and TRBJ2-5; a possible D gene is TRBD1 (7 bases). V lost 3 bases, J lost 0 bases, and 12 bases lay in between. Per germline, CDR1 SGHRS and CDR2 YFSETQ. The CDR3 totals 15 residues. The CDR3 DNA reads TGCGCCAGCAGCTGGGGGGACAGAGACCAAGAGACCCAGTACTTC. It encodes CASSWGDRDQETQYF.

This chain connects TRBV7-2 to TRBJ1-5, with D uncertain. This CDR3 is 13 amino acids long. The V and J ends lost 0 bases and 6 bases respectively, with 6 bases between them. Germline assignment: CDR1 SGHTA and CDR2 FQGNSA. The chain's CDR3 is CASSLASGQPQHF. Written as DNA, the CDR3 is TGTGCCAGCAGCTTAGCGTCGGGTCAGCCCCAGCATTTT.

V usage is TRBV5-1 and J usage is TRBJ1-4; no clear D gene. Germline-derived CDR1 and CDR2 are SGHRS and YFSETQ. The CDR3 contains 14 residues. V was pared by 0 bases and J by 8 bases, with 11 bases between. Here the CDR3 reads CASSLAGNDEKLFF. In DNA form, the CDR3 reads TGCGCCAGCAGCTTGGCCGGGAATGACGAAAAACTGTTTTTT.

This clone was detected only once. This chain uses TRBV2 with TRBJ2-7; 7 nucleotides line up with TRBD2. Germline values: CDR1 SNHLY, CDR2 FYNNEI. This CDR3 has 15 residues. With V trimmed by 6 bases and J by 2 bases, 10 bases remained unmatched. The CDR3 sequence: CASSNLGAGTYEQYF. DNA of the CDR3: TGTGCCAGCAGCAACTTAGGAGCGGGAACCTACGAGCAGTACTTC.

This clone was seen only once. The chain carries TRBV28 and TRBJ1-1; 7 bases agree with TRBD1. Germline trimming cut 3 bases from V and 7 bases from J; bases unmatched to any gene: 8. CDR1 MDHEN and CDR2 SYDVKM come from the germline V gene. CDR3 length: 14 amino acids. For the CDR3, the DNA is TGTGCCAGCAGTTTCACAGGGGAGGTCGGTGAAGCTTTCTTT. Translated: CASSFTGEVGEAFF.

The gene calls are TRBV6-4 and TRBJ2-1; 7 bases agree with TRBD2. The CDR3 is 13 residues long. Trimming took 6 bases from V and 6 from J; bases not matched to a gene: 5. Germline CDR1 reads MRHNA; CDR2 reads SNTAGT. CDR3 sequence (DNA): TGTGCCAGCAGCCCTTTAGCGGGCAATGAGCAGTTCTTC. It translates to CASSPLAGNEQFF.

The CDR3 coding sequence is TGTGCCAGCAGTTTAGCAACGGAGAACTATGGCTACACCTTC. Its protein is CASSLATENYGYTF. J is TRBJ1-2 and V is TRBV16, with D unresolved. Germline V lookup: CDR1 KGHSY, CDR2 FQNENV. V was pared by 6 bases and J by 2 bases, with 13 bases between. The CDR3 runs 14 residues.

The chain recombines TRBV18 with TRBJ2-3, with 8 bases lining up with TRBD2. Germline V gene sequence: CDR1 KGHSH, CDR2 LQKENI. CDR3 length: 17 amino acids. Trimming at V came to 0 bases and at J to 1 base, leaving 6 bases not matched to a gene. CDR3 in amino acids: CASSPPQGREGTDTQYF. DNA for the CDR3: TGTGCCAGCTCACCACCCCAAGGGCGGGAGGGCACAGATACGCAGTATTTT.

V is TRBV15 and J is TRBJ2-1; the D gene is possibly TRBD1 (6 bases). The CDR3 runs 16 residues. With 0 bases removed from V and 3 bases from J, the gap between germline ends came to 12 bases. Per germline, CDR1 LNHNV and CDR2 YYDKDF (reference sequence). The DNA of the CDR3 is TGTGCCACCAGCAGAGATTCGGGACAAGTCTACAATGAGCAGTTCTTC. Amino acid sequence: CATSRDSGQVYNEQFF.

Here the CDR3 DNA reads TGCAGCGTTGACACGGTCGGTCGGGGGGCGAGCCAAGAGACCCAGTACTTC. Translated, it gives CSVDTVGRGASQETQYF. This chain joins TRBV29-1 and TRBJ2-5, with D perhaps TRBD2 (7 bases). The CDR3 length is 17 residues. V dropped 3 bases and J dropped 1 base, with 21 bases sitting between them. The germline CDR1 and CDR2 sequences are SQVTM and ANQGSEA.

This rearrangement joins TRBV5-4 to TRBJ1-1; D gene uncertain. The CDR3 covers 14 residues. CDR1 and CDR2 (germline): SGHNT, YYREEE (reference sequence). Trimming removed 6 bases at V and 6 bases at J, with 18 bases between. In nucleotides, the CDR3 is TGTGCCAGCACTAAGCAGCCGGGCGGCGCTGAAGCTTTCTTT. Protein: CASTKQPGGAEAFF.

Regarding this clone: At the DNA level, this CDR3 is encoded by other sequences in the same sample as well. The chain couples TRBV28 to TRBJ2-5, with 8 nucleotides matching TRBD2. Germline loops: CDR1 MDHEN, CDR2 SYDVKM. Trimming cost V 6 bases and J 5 bases; bases outside gene matches: 2. This CDR3 spans 12 amino acids. The CDR3 nucleotides are TGTGCCAGCAGCGGGGGGGAGGAGACCCAGTACTTC. Its protein is CASSGGEETQYF.

This clone was recorded once. The chain links TRBV9 to TRBJ2-6, with 12 nucleotides matching TRBD1. Germline CDR1 and CDR2: SGDLS and YYNGEE. The CDR3 totals 20 residues. The J segment lost 0 bases and the V segment lost 3 bases, leaving 10 bases of the junction unmatched. CDR3 loop: CASSAGDRGLGPSGANVLTF. The CDR3 region has the DNA TGTGCCAGCAGCGCGGGGGACAGGGGGCTAGGGCCCTCTGGGGCCAACGTCCTGACTTTC.

This chain connects TRBV19 to TRBJ1-3; possibly TRBD1 for D (5 bases). The germline CDR1 and CDR2 sequences are LNHDA and SQIVND (reference sequence). Trimming shortened V by 6 bases and J by 1 base, and 10 bases separated the two germline ends. CDR3 length: 14 amino acids. In nucleotides, the CDR3 is TGTGCCAGTAGCCTGGGGGGTTCTGGAAACACCATATATTTT. This encodes CASSLGGSGNTIYF.

This clone was recorded a few times. Within the sample, other DNA sequences also encode this same CDR3. The V gene is TRBV5-1, the J gene TRBJ2-7; TRBD1 aligns across 8 bases. The V gene's germline CDR1 is SGHRS and CDR2 YFSETQ. V lost 4 bases and J lost 0; bases outside the gene matches: 3. The CDR3 has 14 residues. The CDR3 coding sequence is TGCGCCAGCAGCACCGGACAGGGCTCCTACGAGCAGTACTTC. It is translated as CASSTGQGSYEQYF.

The chain combines TRBV4-1 with TRBJ2-5; D is possibly TRBD1 or TRBD2 (5 bases each). This CDR3 spans 15 amino acids. Looked up from germline, CDR1 is MGHRA and CDR2 is YSYEKL. With 4 bases removed from V and 5 bases from J, the gap between germline ends came to 17 bases. CDR3 in DNA: TGCGCCAGCAGCCCAGCCGGGACCCGAGGGGAGACCCAGTACTTC. Encoded protein: CASSPAGTRGETQYF.